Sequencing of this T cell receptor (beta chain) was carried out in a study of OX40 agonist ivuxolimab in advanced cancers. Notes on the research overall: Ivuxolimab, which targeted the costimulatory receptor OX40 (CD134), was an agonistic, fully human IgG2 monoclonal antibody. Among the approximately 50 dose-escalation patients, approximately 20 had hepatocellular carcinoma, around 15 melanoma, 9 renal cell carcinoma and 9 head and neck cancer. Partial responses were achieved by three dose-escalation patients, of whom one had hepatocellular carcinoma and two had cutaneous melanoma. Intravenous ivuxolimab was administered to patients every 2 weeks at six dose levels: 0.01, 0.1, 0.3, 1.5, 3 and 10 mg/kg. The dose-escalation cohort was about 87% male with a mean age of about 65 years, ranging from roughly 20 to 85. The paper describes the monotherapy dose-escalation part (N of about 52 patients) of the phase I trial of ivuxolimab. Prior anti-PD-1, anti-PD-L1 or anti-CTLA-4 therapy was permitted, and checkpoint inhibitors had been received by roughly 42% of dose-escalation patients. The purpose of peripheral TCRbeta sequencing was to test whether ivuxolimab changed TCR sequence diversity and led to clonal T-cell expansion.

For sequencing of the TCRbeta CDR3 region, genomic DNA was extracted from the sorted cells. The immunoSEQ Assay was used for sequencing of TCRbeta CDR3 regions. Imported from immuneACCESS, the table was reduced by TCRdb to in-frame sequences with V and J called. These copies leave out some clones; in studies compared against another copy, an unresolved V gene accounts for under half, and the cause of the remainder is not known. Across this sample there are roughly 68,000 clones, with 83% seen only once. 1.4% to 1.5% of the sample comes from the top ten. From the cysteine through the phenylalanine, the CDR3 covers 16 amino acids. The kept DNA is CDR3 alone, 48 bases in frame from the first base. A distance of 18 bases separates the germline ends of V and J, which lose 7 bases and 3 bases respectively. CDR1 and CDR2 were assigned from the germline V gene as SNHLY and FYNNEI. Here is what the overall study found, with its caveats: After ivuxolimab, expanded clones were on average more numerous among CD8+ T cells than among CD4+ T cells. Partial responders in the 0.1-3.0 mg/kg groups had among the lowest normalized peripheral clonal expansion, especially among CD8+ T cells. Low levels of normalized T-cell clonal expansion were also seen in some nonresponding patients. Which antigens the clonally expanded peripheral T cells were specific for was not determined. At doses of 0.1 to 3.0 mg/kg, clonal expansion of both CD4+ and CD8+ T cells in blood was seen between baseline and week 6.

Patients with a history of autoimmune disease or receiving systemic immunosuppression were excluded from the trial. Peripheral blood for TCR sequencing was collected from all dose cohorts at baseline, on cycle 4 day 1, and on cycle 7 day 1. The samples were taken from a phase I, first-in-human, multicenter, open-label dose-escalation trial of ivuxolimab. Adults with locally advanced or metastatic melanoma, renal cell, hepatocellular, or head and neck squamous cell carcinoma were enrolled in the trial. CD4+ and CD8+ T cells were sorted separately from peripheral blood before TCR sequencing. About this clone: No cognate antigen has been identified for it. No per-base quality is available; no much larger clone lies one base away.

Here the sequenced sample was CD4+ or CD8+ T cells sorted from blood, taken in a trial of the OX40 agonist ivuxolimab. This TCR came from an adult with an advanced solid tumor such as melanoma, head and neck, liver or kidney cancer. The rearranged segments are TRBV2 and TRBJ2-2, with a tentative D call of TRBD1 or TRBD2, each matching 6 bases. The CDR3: CASMQGQGRYTGELFF. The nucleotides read TGTGCCAGCATGCAGGGGCAGGGGAGGTACACCGGGGAGCTGTTTTTT.